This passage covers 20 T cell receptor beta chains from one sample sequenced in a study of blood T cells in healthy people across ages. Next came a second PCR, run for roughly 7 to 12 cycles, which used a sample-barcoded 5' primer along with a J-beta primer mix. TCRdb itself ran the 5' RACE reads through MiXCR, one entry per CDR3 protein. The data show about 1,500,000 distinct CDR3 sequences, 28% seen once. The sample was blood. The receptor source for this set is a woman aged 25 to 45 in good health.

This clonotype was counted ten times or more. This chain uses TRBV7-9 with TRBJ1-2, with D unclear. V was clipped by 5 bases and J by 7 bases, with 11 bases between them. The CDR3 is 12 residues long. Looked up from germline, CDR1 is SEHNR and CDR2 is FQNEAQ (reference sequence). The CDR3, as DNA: TGTGCCAGCAGCCCGTCAGTCGGTGGCTACACCTTC. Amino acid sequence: CASSPSVGGYTF.

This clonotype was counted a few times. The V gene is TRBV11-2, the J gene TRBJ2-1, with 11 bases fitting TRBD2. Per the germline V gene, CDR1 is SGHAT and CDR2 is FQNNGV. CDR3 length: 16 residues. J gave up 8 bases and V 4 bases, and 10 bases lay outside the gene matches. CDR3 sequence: CASSSLGLAGVDEQFF. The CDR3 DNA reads TGTGCCAGCAGCTCCCTAGGACTAGCGGGTGTGGATGAGCAGTTCTTC. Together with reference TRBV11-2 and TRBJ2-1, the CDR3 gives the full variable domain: EAGVAQSPRYKIIEKRQSVAFWCNPISGHATLYWYQQILGQGPKLLIQFQNNGVVDDSQLPKDRFSAERLKGVDSTLKIQPAKLEDSAVYLCASSSLGLAGVDEQFFGPGTRLTVL.

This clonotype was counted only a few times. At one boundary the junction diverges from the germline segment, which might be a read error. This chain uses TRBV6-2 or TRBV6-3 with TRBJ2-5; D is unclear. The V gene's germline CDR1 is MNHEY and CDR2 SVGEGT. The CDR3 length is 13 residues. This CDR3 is CTSSNTPRAEQYF. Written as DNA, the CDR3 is TGTACCAGCAGCAACACCCCTCGGGCGGAGCAGTACTTC.

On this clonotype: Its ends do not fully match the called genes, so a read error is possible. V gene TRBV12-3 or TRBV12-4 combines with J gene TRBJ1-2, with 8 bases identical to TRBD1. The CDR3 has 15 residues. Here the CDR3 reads CASIPRTGIGYDYTF. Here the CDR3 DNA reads TGTGCCAGCATCCCCCGGACAGGGATAGGCTATGACTACACCTTC.

CDR3 coding DNA: TGTGCCAGCAGTAACAGTGCCTACAATGAGCAGTTCTTC. This encodes CASSNSAYNEQFF. The V call is TRBV27, the J call TRBJ2-1, with D hard to call. V lost 5 bases and J 2 bases, leaving 7 bases between the germline ends. Germline CDR1 MNHEY, CDR2 SMNVEV (reference sequence). The CDR3 has 13 amino acids.

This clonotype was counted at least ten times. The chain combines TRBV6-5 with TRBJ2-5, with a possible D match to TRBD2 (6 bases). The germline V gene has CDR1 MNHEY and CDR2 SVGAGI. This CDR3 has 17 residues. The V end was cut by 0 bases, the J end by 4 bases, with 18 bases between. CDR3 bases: TGTGCCAGCAGTTACTCGAGTGTAGGGCCGGAGGGAGAGACCCAGTACTTC. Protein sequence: CASSYSSVGPEGETQYF.

CDR3 sequence: CASSSGEGTGELFF. DNA for the CDR3: TGTGCCAGCAGTTCAGGGGAAGGAACCGGGGAGCTGTTTTTT. The chain uses TRBV28 and TRBJ2-2, with a tentative D call TRBD1 (6 bases). The CDR3 length is 14 residues. CDR1 and CDR2 from the germline V gene are MDHEN and SYDVKM. V lost 4 bases, J lost 5 bases, and 11 bases lay in between. Looking up the rest from reference TRBV28 and TRBJ2-2 gives the full variable domain: DVKVTQSSRYLVKRTGEKVFLECVQDMDHENMFWYRQDPGLGLRLIYFSYDVKMKEKGDIPEGYSVSREKKERFSLILESASTNQTSMYLCASSSGEGTGELFFGEGSRLTVL.

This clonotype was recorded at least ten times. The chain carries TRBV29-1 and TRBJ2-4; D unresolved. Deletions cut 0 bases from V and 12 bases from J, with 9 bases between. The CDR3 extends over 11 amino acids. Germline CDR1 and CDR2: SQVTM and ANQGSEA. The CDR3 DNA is TGCAGCGTTGAAGAGGTGGCAGCTCAGTACTTC. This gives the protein CSVEEVAAQYF.

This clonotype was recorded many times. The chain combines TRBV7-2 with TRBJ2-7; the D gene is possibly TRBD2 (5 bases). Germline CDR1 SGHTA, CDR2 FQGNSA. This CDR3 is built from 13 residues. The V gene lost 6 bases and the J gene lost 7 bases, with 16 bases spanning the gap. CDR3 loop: CASSLRFPGEQYF. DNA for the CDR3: TGTGCCAGCAGTCTTAGGTTTCCGGGGGAGCAGTACTTC.

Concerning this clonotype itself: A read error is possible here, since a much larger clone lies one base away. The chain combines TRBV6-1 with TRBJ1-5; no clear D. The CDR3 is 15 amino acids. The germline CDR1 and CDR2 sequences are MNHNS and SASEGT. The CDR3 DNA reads TGTACCAGCAGTCGAGGGAGCGCGGAGAATCAGCCCCAGCATTTT. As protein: CTSSRGSAENQPQHF.

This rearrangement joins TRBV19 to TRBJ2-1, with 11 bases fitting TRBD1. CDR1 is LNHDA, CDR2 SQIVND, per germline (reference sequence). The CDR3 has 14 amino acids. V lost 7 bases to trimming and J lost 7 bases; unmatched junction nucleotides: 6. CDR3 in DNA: TGTGCCAGTATAGGGGACAGGGGGTGGAATGAGCAGTTCTTC. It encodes CASIGDRGWNEQFF.

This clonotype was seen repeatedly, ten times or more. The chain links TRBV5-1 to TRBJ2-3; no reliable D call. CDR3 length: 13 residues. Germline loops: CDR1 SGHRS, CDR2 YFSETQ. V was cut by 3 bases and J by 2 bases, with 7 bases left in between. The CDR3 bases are TGCGCCAGCAGCTGGCGGTACACAGATACGCAGTATTTT. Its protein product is CASSWRYTDTQYF.

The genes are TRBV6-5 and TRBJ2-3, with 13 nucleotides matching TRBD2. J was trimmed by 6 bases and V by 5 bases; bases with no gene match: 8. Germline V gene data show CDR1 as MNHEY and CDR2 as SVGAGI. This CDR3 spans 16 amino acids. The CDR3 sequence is CASSGPGTSGVDTQYF. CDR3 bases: TGTGCCAGCAGTGGGCCCGGGACTAGCGGGGTGGATACGCAGTATTTT.

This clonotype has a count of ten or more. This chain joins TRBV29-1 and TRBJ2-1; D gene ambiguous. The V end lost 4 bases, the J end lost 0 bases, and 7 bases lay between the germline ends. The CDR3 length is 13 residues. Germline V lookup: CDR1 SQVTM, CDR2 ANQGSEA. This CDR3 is CSVVGSSYNEQFF. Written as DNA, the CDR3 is TGCAGCGTTGTTGGCAGCTCCTACAATGAGCAGTTCTTC.

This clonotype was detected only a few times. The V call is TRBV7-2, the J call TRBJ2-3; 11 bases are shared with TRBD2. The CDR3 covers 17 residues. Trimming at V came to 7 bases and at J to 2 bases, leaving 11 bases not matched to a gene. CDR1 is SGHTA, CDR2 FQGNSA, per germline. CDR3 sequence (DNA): TGTGCCAGCAACAAGAGAGGGACTAGCGGCTTCACAGATACGCAGTATTTT. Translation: CASNKRGTSGFTDTQYF.

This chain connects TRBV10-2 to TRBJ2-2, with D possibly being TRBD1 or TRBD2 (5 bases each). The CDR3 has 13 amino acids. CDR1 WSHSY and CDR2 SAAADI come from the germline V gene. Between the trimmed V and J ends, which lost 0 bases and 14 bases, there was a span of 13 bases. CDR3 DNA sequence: TGCGCCAGCAGTGAGTCCGGGACCCCGGAACTGTTTTTT. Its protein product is CASSESGTPELFF.

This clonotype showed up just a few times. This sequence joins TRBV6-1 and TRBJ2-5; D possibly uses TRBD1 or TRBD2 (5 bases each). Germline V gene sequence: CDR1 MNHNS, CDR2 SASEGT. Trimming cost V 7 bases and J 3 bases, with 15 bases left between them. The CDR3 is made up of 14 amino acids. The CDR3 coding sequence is TGTGCCAGCATCGAGGGTGGGGGAAAAGAGACCCAGTACTTC. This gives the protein CASIEGGGKETQYF.

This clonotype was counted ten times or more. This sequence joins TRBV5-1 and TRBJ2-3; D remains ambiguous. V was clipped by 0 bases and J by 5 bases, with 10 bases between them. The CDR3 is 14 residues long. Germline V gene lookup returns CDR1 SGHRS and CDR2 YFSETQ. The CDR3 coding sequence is TGCGCCAGCAGCTTGGAACTTAGCCGAGATACGCAGTATTTT. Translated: CASSLELSRDTQYF.

The CDR3, as DNA: TGTGCCAGCAGTGAGTGGGGGGGTTATAATTCACCCCTCCACTTT. It is translated as CASSEWGGYNSPLHF. This chain links TRBV2 with TRBJ1-6; D is perhaps TRBD1 (5 bases). CDR1 is SNHLY and CDR2 is FYNNEI in the germline V gene. Between the trimmed V and J ends, which lost 3 bases and 4 bases, there was a span of 10 bases. The CDR3 runs to 15 residues.

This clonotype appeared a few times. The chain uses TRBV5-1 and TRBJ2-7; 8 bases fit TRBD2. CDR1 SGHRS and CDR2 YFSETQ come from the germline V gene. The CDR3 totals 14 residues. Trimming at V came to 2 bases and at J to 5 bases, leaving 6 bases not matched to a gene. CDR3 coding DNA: TGCGCCAGCAGCTTCTCGGGAGGGCTCAACGAGCAGTACTTC. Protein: CASSFSGGLNEQYF. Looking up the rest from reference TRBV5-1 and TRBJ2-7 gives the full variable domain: KAGVTQTPRYLIKTRGQQVTLSCSPISGHRSVSWYQQTPGQGLQFLFEYFSETQRNKGNFPGRFSGRQFSNSRSEMNVSTLELGDSALYLCASSFSGGLNEQYFGPGTRLTVT.